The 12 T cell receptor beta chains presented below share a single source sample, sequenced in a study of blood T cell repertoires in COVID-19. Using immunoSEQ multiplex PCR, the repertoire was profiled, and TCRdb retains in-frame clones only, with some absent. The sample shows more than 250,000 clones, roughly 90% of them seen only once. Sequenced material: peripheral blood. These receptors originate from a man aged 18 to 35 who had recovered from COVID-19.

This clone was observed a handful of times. The CDR3 DNA is TGTGCCAGCAGTGAACAGTACAATGAGCAGTTCTTC. Translating it yields CASSEQYNEQFF. The gene calls are TRBV25-1 and TRBJ2-1; D is unclear. Per the germline V gene, CDR1 is MGHDK and CDR2 is SYGVNS. The CDR3 covers 12 residues. The V end lost 2 bases, the J end lost 4 bases, and 3 bases lay between the germline ends.

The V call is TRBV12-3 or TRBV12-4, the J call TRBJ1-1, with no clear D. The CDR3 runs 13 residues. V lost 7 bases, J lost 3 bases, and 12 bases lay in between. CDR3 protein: CASTERRDTEAFF. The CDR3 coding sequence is TGTGCCAGCACCGAAAGGAGGGACACTGAAGCTTTCTTT.

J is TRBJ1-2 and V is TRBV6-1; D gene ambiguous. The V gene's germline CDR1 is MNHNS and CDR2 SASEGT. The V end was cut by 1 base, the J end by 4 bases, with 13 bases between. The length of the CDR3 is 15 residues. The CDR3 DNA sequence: TGTGCCAGCAGTGAAGTAAGGGAGGTGGGCTATGGCTACACCTTC. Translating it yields CASSEVREVGYGYTF.

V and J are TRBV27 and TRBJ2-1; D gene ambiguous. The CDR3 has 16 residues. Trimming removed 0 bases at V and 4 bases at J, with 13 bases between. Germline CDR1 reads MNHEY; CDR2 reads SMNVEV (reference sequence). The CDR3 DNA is TGTGCCAGCAGTTTATCGATAGCCGTCGATTACAATGAGCAGTTCTTC. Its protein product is CASSLSIAVDYNEQFF.

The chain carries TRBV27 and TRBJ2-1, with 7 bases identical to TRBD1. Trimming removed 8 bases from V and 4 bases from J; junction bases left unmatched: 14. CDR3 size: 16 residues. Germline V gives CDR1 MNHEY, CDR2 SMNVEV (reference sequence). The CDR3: CASRPTGEGGYNEQFF. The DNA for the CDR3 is TGTGCCAGCCGCCCAACAGGGGAAGGTGGGTACAATGAGCAGTTCTTC.

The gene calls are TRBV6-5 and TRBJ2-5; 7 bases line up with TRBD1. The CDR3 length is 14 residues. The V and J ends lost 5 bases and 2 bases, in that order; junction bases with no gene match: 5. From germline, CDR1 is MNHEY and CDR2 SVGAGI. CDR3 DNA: TGTGCCAGCAGTCCGTGGACAGGTCAAGAGACCCAGTACTTC. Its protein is CASSPWTGQETQYF.

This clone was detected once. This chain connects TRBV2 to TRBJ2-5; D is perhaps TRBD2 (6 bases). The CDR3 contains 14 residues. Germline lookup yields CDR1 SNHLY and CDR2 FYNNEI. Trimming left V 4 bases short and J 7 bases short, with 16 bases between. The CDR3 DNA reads TGTGCCAGCAGTGTGGGGGGTGGGTGGAGGACCCAGTACTTC. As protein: CASSVGGGWRTQYF.

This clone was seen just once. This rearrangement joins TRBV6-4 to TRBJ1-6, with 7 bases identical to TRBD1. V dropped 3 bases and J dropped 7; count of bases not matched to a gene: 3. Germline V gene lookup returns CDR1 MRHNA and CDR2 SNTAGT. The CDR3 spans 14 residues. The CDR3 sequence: CASSETGLNSPLHF. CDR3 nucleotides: TGTGCCAGCAGTGAGACAGGGTTGAATTCACCCCTCCACTTT.

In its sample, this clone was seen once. DNA for the CDR3: TGCGCCAGCAGCCAAGAATTCGACAGGGGGTACGAAAAACTGTTTTTT. This sequence encodes CASSQEFDRGYEKLFF. The chain links TRBV4-3 to TRBJ1-4; 9 bases are a match to TRBD1. The trim removed 0 bases at V and 8 bases at J, leaving 7 bases unmatched. The CDR3 sequence is 16 residues long. Germline CDR1 LGHNA, CDR2 YSLEER.

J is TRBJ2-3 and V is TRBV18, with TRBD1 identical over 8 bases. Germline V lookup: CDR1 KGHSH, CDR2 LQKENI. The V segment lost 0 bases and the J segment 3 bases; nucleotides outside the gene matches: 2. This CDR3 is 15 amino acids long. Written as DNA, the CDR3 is TGTGCCAGCTCACCACCGGGACAGGCTACAGATACGCAGTATTTT. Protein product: CASSPPGQATDTQYF.

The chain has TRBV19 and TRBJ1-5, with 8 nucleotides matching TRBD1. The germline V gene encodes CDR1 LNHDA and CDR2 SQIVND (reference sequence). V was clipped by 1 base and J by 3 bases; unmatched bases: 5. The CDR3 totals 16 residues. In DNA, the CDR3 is TGTGCCAGTAGTATAGGAGACAGGGGTTACAATCAGCCCCAGCATTTT. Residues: CASSIGDRGYNQPQHF.

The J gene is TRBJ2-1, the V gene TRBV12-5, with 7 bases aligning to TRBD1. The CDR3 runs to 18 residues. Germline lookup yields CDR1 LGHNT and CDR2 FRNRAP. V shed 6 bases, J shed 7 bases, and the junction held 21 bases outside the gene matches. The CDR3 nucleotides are TGTGCTAGTGGCCCGGCTATAGGGGGCCCCCCTATAGCGAATGAGCAGTTCTTC. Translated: CASGPAIGGPPIANEQFF.